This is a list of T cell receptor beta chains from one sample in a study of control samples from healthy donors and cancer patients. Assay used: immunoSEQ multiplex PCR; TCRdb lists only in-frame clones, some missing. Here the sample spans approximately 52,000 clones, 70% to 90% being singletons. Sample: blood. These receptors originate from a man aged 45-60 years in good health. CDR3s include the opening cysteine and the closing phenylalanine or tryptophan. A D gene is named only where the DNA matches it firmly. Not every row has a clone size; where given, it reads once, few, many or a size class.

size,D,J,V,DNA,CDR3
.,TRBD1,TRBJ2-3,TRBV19,TGTGCCAGTAGTCCCCAGGGACAGTGGGGCACAGATACGCAGTATTTT,CASSPQGQWGTDTQYF
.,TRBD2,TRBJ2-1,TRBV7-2,TGTGCCAGCAGCTCAGAACTAGCGGGAGGATACAATGAGCAGTTCTTC,CASSSELAGGYNEQFF
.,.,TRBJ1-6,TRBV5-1,TGCGCCAGCAGCTTGGGACAGGACGTTTCACCCCTCCACTTT,CASSLGQDVSPLHF
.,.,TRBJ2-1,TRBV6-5,TGTGCCAGCAGCACCGCTCGCATCCATGAGCAGTTCTTC,CASSTARIHEQFF
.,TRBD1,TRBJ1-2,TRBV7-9,TGTGCCAGCAGCTTAGCGAATCGGGGACAGGTTAACTATGGCTACACCTTC,CASSLANRGQVNYGYTF
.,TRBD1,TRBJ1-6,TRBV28,TGTGCCAGCAGCTCCGGGCAGGGGGGTTCACCCCTCCACTTT,CASSSGQGGSPLHF
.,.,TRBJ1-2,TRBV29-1,TGCAGCGTTGAAGATCTCAGGGACTACTATGGCTACACCTTC,CSVEDLRDYYGYTF
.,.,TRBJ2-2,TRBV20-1,TGCAGTGCTAGTGTGGACACCGGGGAGCTGTTTTTT,CSASVDTGELFF
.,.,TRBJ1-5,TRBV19,TGTGCCAGTAGGTCAGGTTTCTATAGCAATCAGCCCCAGCATTTT,CASRSGFYSNQPQHF
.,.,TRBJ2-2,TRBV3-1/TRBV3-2,TGTGCCAGCAGACGTGACACCGGGGAGCTGTTTTTT,CASRRDTGELFF
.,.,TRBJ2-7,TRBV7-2,TGTGCCAGCAGCTTAGATTCGGCGGGGAACGAGCAGTACTTC,CASSLDSAGNEQYF
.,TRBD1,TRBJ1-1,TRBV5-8,TGTGCCAGCAGCTCGTGGACAGGGGGCGAATCCGCTGAAGCTTTCTTT,CASSSWTGGESAEAFF
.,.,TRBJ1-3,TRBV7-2,TGTGCCAGCAGCCATACAGGATACTCTGGAAACACCATATATTTT,CASSHTGYSGNTIYF
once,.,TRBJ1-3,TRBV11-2,TGTGCCAGCAGCCATATCCCCGGAAGCTCTGGAAACACCATATATTTT,CASSHIPGSSGNTIYF
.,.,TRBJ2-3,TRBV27,TGTGCCAGCAGGACATCTAGCACAGATACGCAGTATTTT,CASRTSSTDTQYF
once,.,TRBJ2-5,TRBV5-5,TGTACCAGCAGCTGGAAGGACAGAGAAGAGACCCAGTACTTC,CTSSWKDREETQYF
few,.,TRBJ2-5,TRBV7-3,TGTGCCAGCAATTCAGGACAGGCGGGGGAGACCCAGTACTTC,CASNSGQAGETQYF
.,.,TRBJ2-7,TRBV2,TGTGCCAGCATTCCGGGACCGAGCTACGAGCAGTACTTC,CASIPGPSYEQYF
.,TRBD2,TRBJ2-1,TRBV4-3,TGCGCCAGCAGCCAAAGGACTAGCGGGAGTGGAAGGGAGCAGTTCTTC,CASSQRTSGSGREQFF
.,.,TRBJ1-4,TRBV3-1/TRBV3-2,TGTGCCAGCAGCCAAATTTCGGGGCCTAATGAAAAACTGTTTTTT,CASSQISGPNEKLFF
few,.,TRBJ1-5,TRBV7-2,TGTGCCAGCAGCTTAGTGTCGGGGGGAAGTCAGCCCCAGCATTTT,CASSLVSGGSQPQHF
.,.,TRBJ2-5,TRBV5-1,TGCGCCAGCAGCTTGGCCTTCTCAGGGTGGAAGGAGACCCAGTACTTC,CASSLAFSGWKETQYF
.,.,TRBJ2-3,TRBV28,TGTGCCAGCACATCAGCGGATAGCACAGATACGCAGTATTTT,CASTSADSTDTQYF
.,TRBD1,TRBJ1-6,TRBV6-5,TGTGCCAGCAGCCCCAGGGGGGACGGCAATTCACCCCTCCACTTT,CASSPRGDGNSPLHF
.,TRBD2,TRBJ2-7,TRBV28,TGTGCCAGCAGTGTAGCGGGAGGGCCTTCCTACGAGCAGTACTTC,CASSVAGGPSYEQYF
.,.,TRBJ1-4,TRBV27,TGTGCCAGCAGTCGTGCCGCGGGTATAAGAAATGAAAAACTGTTTTTT,CASSRAAGIRNEKLFF
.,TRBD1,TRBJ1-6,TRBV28,TGTGCCAGCAGATCCCAGGGGGGGGAAGGTTCACCCCTCCACTTT,CASRSQGGEGSPLHF
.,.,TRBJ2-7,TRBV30,TGTGCCTGGAGTGTATTACAGGGTCGGAACGAGCAGTACTTC,CAWSVLQGRNEQYF
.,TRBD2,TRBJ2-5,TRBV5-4,TGTGCCAGCAGCTTGGGGGGGACTAGCGGGAGGTCAGCAGAGACCCAGTACTTC,CASSLGGTSGRSAETQYF
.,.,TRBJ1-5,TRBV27,TGTGCCAGCAGTTTATCCAGCAATCAGCCCCAGCATTTT,CASSLSSNQPQHF
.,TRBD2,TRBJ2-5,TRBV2,TGTGCCAGCACGGGGGGGCTAGCGGGAGAGACCCAGTACTTC,CASTGGLAGETQYF
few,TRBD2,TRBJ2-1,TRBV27,TGTGCCAGCAGAACCGGGACTAGCGGGAGGGATGAGCAGTTCTTC,CASRTGTSGRDEQFF
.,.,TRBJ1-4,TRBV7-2,TGTGCCAGCAGCTTATCGACTGCAACTAATGAAAAACTGTTTTTT,CASSLSTATNEKLFF
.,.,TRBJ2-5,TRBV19,TGTGCTTCGACAGGACCTCAAGAGACCCAGTACTTC,CASTGPQETQYF
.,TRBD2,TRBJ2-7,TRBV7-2,TGTGCCAGCAGCTTAGCGGGTGGCGGGAGTTCCGACGAGCAGTACTTC,CASSLAGGGSSDEQYF
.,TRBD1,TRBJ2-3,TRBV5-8,TGTGCCAGCAGCTTAGAAGGACAGGGCACAGATACGCAGTATTTT,CASSLEGQGTDTQYF
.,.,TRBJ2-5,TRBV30,TGTGCCTGGAGTGTACAAGAGACCCAGTACTTC,CAWSVQETQYF
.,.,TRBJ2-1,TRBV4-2,TGTGCCAGCAGCCTGCGGGCTGGCCCCTCCTACAATGAGCAGTTCTTC,CASSLRAGPSYNEQFF
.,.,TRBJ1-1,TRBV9,TGTGCCAGCACCCCGCTACCCACGGGCACTGAAGCTTTCTTT,CASTPLPTGTEAFF
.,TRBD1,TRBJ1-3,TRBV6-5,TGTGCCAGCAGTTACTCGGGACAGGGAACTGGAAACACCATATATTTT,CASSYSGQGTGNTIYF
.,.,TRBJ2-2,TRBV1,TGCACCAGCAGCCAGACTATCTGGCGGGAGGGCCGGGGCGGGGAGCTGTTTTTT,CTSSQTIWREGRGGELFF
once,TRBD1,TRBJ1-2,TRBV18,TGTGCCAGCTCGGGGACAGTCTATGGCTACACCTTC,CASSGTVYGYTF
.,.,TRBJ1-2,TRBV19,TGTGCCAGTAGTATGCTGGACACCTATGGCTACACCTTC,CASSMLDTYGYTF